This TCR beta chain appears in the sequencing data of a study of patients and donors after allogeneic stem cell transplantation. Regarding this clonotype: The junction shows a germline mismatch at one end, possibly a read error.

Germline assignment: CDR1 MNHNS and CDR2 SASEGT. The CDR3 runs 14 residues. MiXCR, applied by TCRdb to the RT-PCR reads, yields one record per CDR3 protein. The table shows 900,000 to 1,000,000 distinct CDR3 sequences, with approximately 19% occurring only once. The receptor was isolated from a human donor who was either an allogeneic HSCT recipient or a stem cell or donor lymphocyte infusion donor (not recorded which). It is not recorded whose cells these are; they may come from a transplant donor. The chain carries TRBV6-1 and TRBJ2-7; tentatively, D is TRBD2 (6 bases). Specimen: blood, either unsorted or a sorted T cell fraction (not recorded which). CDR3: CASTKGRDSHEQYF. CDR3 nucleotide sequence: TGTGCCAGCACCAAGGGCAGGGACTCCCACGAGCAGTACTTC.